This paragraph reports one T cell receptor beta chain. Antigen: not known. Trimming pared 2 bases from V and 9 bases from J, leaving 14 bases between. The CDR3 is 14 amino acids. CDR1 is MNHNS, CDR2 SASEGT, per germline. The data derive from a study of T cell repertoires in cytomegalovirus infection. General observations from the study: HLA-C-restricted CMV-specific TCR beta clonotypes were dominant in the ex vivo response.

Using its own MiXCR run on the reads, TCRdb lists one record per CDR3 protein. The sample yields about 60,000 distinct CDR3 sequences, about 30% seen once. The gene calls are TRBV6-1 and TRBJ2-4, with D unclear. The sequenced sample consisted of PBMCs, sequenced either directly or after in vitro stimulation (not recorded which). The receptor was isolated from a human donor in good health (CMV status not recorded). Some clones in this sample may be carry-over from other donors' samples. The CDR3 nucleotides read TGTGCCAGCAGTGAACCCCAGCGTGGTGGCATTCAGTACTTC. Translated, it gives CASSEPQRGGIQYF.